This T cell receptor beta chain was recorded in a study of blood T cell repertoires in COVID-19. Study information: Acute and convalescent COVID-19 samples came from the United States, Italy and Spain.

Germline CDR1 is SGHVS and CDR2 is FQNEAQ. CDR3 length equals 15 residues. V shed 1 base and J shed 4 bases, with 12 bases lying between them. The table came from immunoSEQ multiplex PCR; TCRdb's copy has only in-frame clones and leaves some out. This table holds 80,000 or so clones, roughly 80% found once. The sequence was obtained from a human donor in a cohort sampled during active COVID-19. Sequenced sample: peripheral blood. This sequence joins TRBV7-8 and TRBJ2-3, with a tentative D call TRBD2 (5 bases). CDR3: CASSLGGRRSDTQYF. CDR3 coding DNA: TGTGCCAGCAGCTTAGGAGGGCGGAGATCAGATACGCAGTATTTT.